Listed below are T cell receptor beta chains from one sample, sequenced in a study of graft-versus-host responses after intestinal transplantation. Using immunoSEQ multiplex PCR, the repertoire was profiled, and TCRdb retains in-frame clones only, with some absent. The table includes over 20,000 clones, roughly 89% detected once. The material sequenced was PBMCs, taken approximately 65 days after intestinal transplantation. These TCRs come from a human patient who received an intestinal transplant, so some T cells may come from the graft donor. Both conserved end residues are part of each CDR3. A D gene is named only where the DNA matches it firmly. Where a row states a size, it is once, few, many or the class of an expanded clone; other rows omit it.

clone size: -; J gene: TRBJ2-2; D gene: -; V gene: TRBV5-4; CDR3 DNA: TGTGCCAGCAGCCAGGGACAGAACACCGGGGAGCTGTTTTTT; CDR3 protein: CASSQGQNTGELFF
clone size: once; J gene: TRBJ1-1; D gene: -; V gene: TRBV7-8; CDR3 DNA: TGTGCCAGCAGCTTAGCTCTGAGGAACACTGAAGCTTTCTTT; CDR3 protein: CASSLALRNTEAFF
clone size: -; J gene: TRBJ1-1; D gene: -; V gene: TRBV7-8; CDR3 DNA: TGTGCCAGCAGCCTAGAGATTTTTGGCACTGAAGCTTTCTTT; CDR3 protein: CASSLEIFGTEAFF
clone size: -; J gene: TRBJ2-1; D gene: TRBD1; V gene: TRBV25-1; CDR3 DNA: TGTGCCAGCAGTGAGGCAGGGGGCAAAGATGAGCAGTTCTTC; CDR3 protein: CASSEAGGKDEQFF
clone size: -; J gene: TRBJ2-7; D gene: -; V gene: TRBV1; CDR3 DNA: TGCACCAGCAGCCAAAACCCCCAGACTAGTCCCCACGAGCAGTACTTC; CDR3 protein: CTSSQNPQTSPHEQYF
clone size: -; J gene: TRBJ2-2; D gene: -; V gene: TRBV30; CDR3 DNA: TGTGCCTGGAGTGTGGGGAACGGGGAGCTGTTTTTT; CDR3 protein: CAWSVGNGELFF
clone size: -; J gene: TRBJ2-3; D gene: TRBD1; V gene: TRBV29-1; CDR3 DNA: TGCAGCGCCGGGACAGGGGGCGCCCCAGATACGCAGTATTTT; CDR3 protein: CSAGTGGAPDTQYF
clone size: -; J gene: TRBJ2-4; D gene: -; V gene: TRBV6-5; CDR3 DNA: TGTGCCAGCAGTCAGGACAGAAACATTCAGTACTTC; CDR3 protein: CASSQDRNIQYF
clone size: once; J gene: TRBJ2-3; D gene: -; V gene: TRBV7-8; CDR3 DNA: TGTGCCAGCAGCTTAGGGCCCCCACAGGGTTCCACAGATACGCAGTATTTT; CDR3 protein: CASSLGPPQGSTDTQYF
clone size: -; J gene: TRBJ2-1; D gene: TRBD2; V gene: TRBV5-6; CDR3 DNA: TGTGCCAGCAGCTTGGGCGGGGGTGCCCCCTACAATGAGCAGTTCTTC; CDR3 protein: CASSLGGGAPYNEQFF
clone size: once; J gene: TRBJ2-1; D gene: TRBD2; V gene: TRBV11-2; CDR3 DNA: TGTGCCAGCAGCTTAGATAGCGGGGGGTCCCATGAGCAGTTCTTC; CDR3 protein: CASSLDSGGSHEQFF
clone size: few; J gene: TRBJ1-1; D gene: -; V gene: TRBV7-2; CDR3 DNA: TGTGCCAGCAGCTTACGGAGGGGGAACACTGAAGCTTTCTTT; CDR3 protein: CASSLRRGNTEAFF
clone size: -; J gene: TRBJ2-7; D gene: TRBD1; V gene: TRBV2; CDR3 DNA: TGTGCCAGCAGTGCGACAGGGGGGTACGAGCAGTACTTC; CDR3 protein: CASSATGGYEQYF
clone size: once; J gene: TRBJ2-3; D gene: TRBD2; V gene: TRBV9; CDR3 DNA: TGTGCCAGCAGCGTAGCCCTACGGACTAGCGGGGGGACGAATACGCAGTATTTT; CDR3 protein: CASSVALRTSGGTNTQYF
clone size: few; J gene: TRBJ1-2; D gene: -; V gene: TRBV6-6; CDR3 DNA: TGTGCCAGCCGCGAGGGGAACTATGGCTACACCTTC; CDR3 protein: CASREGNYGYTF
clone size: -; J gene: TRBJ1-1; D gene: TRBD1; V gene: TRBV6-5; CDR3 DNA: TGTGCCAGCAGTTACCGGACAGGGGGTGTGAACACTGAAGCTTTCTTT; CDR3 protein: CASSYRTGGVNTEAFF
clone size: -; J gene: TRBJ2-7; D gene: TRBD2; V gene: TRBV5-6; CDR3 DNA: TGTGCCAGCAGCGTCGGGGGGGCGCTTGGCTACGAGCAGTACTTC; CDR3 protein: CASSVGGALGYEQYF
clone size: -; J gene: TRBJ2-1; D gene: -; V gene: TRBV5-1; CDR3 DNA: TGCGCCAGCAGCTTTCCAGGGAGGACATCCTACAATGAGCAGTTCTTC; CDR3 protein: CASSFPGRTSYNEQFF
clone size: -; J gene: TRBJ1-2; D gene: -; V gene: TRBV29-1; CDR3 DNA: TGCAGCGTTGACCTGGGCTACACCTTC; CDR3 protein: CSVDLGYTF
clone size: -; J gene: TRBJ2-3; D gene: -; V gene: TRBV9; CDR3 DNA: TGTGCCAGCAGCGAGACGCCAGGGGGGCTTCGCACAGATACGCAGTATTTT; CDR3 protein: CASSETPGGLRTDTQYF
clone size: -; J gene: TRBJ2-2; D gene: -; V gene: TRBV11-2; CDR3 DNA: TGTGCCAGCAGCTTGGGGTTCACCGGGGAGCTGTTTTTT; CDR3 protein: CASSLGFTGELFF
clone size: -; J gene: TRBJ1-1; D gene: -; V gene: TRBV7-9; CDR3 DNA: TGTGCCAGCAGCGTAACAGGGAACACTGAAGCTTTCTTT; CDR3 protein: CASSVTGNTEAFF
clone size: -; J gene: TRBJ2-7; D gene: -; V gene: TRBV27; CDR3 DNA: TGTGCCAGCAGGTGGGGCATATCTAGGGCCTACGAGCAGTACTTC; CDR3 protein: CASRWGISRAYEQYF
clone size: -; J gene: TRBJ2-6; D gene: TRBD2; V gene: TRBV7-9; CDR3 DNA: TGTGCCAGCAGCTTATTTACTAGCGGGGACTCTGGGGCCAACGTCCTGACTTTC; CDR3 protein: CASSLFTSGDSGANVLTF
clone size: once; J gene: TRBJ2-3; D gene: -; V gene: TRBV14; CDR3 DNA: TGTGCCAGCAGCCAGGGGGCTAGAAGCGATACGCAGTATTTT; CDR3 protein: CASSQGARSDTQYF
clone size: -; J gene: TRBJ2-2; D gene: -; V gene: TRBV6-5; CDR3 DNA: TGTGCCAGCAGTTACTCGACGGGGGCGACCGGGGAGCTGTTTTTT; CDR3 protein: CASSYSTGATGELFF
clone size: -; J gene: TRBJ2-3; D gene: -; V gene: TRBV14; CDR3 DNA: TGTGCCAGCAGCCAAGATATGGTCTTCAGCACAGATACGCAGTATTTT; CDR3 protein: CASSQDMVFSTDTQYF
clone size: -; J gene: TRBJ1-2; D gene: -; V gene: TRBV4-1; CDR3 DNA: TGCGCCAGCAGCCAAGGGGCGAGGAGTTGGGATGGCTACACCTTC; CDR3 protein: CASSQGARSWDGYTF
clone size: -; J gene: TRBJ2-7; D gene: TRBD1; V gene: TRBV11-3; CDR3 DNA: TGTGCAAACAAGTGCCGGGACAGGCCCAAGGGTAGCTACGAGCAGTACTTC; CDR3 protein: CANKCRDRPKGSYEQYF
clone size: -; J gene: TRBJ1-6; D gene: -; V gene: TRBV5-1; CDR3 DNA: TGCGCCAGCAGAATATTACAGTATAATTCACCCCTCCACTTT; CDR3 protein: CASRILQYNSPLHF
clone size: -; J gene: TRBJ2-1; D gene: -; V gene: TRBV7-2; CDR3 DNA: TGTGCCAGCAGCTCCCATGGGGGGGCGTACAATGAGCAGTTCTTC; CDR3 protein: CASSSHGGAYNEQFF
clone size: -; J gene: TRBJ2-2; D gene: -; V gene: TRBV5-6; CDR3 DNA: TGTGCCAGCAGCTTGGCGGCGGCCGGGGAGCTGTTTTTT; CDR3 protein: CASSLAAAGELFF
clone size: -; J gene: TRBJ1-6; D gene: -; V gene: TRBV5-1; CDR3 DNA: TGCGCCAGCAGCAACGCCAGCTCACCCCTCCACTTT; CDR3 protein: CASSNASSPLHF
clone size: -; J gene: TRBJ2-3; D gene: -; V gene: TRBV2; CDR3 DNA: TGTGCCAGCAGTGATATTCTGGCGGATACGCAGTATTTT; CDR3 protein: CASSDILADTQYF
clone size: -; J gene: TRBJ2-7; D gene: -; V gene: TRBV7-8; CDR3 DNA: TGTGCCAGCAGCTTAGCAGGGCAATGGGACTCCTACGAGCAGTACTTC; CDR3 protein: CASSLAGQWDSYEQYF
clone size: -; J gene: TRBJ1-2; D gene: -; V gene: TRBV5-5; CDR3 DNA: TGTGCCAGCAGCTTGGGTGCAGGCATTAACTATGGCTACACCTTC; CDR3 protein: CASSLGAGINYGYTF
clone size: -; J gene: TRBJ2-5; D gene: TRBD1; V gene: TRBV5-1; CDR3 DNA: TGCGCCAGCAGCGCCACAGGGGGCGATGAGACCCAGTACTTC; CDR3 protein: CASSATGGDETQYF
clone size: -; J gene: TRBJ1-2; D gene: TRBD1; V gene: TRBV7-8; CDR3 DNA: TGTGCCAGCACACCAACACCGGACAGGAATGGCTACACCTTC; CDR3 protein: CASTPTPDRNGYTF
clone size: -; J gene: TRBJ2-1; D gene: -; V gene: TRBV27; CDR3 DNA: TGTGCCAGCAGTTTAGCGATTTACAGCCACAATGAGCAGTTCTTC; CDR3 protein: CASSLAIYSHNEQFF
clone size: -; J gene: TRBJ1-1; D gene: TRBD1; V gene: TRBV7-9; CDR3 DNA: TGTGCCAGCAGCTTGGGACAGGGAGAAGCTTTCTTT; CDR3 protein: CASSLGQGEAFF
clone size: -; J gene: TRBJ1-1; D gene: -; V gene: TRBV4-3; CDR3 DNA: TGCGCCAGCAGCCCGGCCCCGGGGGGGACTGAAGCTTTCTTT; CDR3 protein: CASSPAPGGTEAFF
clone size: -; J gene: TRBJ1-5; D gene: -; V gene: TRBV5-5; CDR3 DNA: TGTGCCAGCAGCTTGAGCAGGGGCGACAATCAGCCCCAGCATTTT; CDR3 protein: CASSLSRGDNQPQHF
clone size: -; J gene: TRBJ1-4; D gene: -; V gene: TRBV7-6; CDR3 DNA: TGTGCCAGCAGCCCCGCGGGGAGGGAAAAACTGTTTTTT; CDR3 protein: CASSPAGREKLFF
clone size: -; J gene: TRBJ2-1; D gene: TRBD1; V gene: TRBV7-9; CDR3 DNA: TGTGCCAGCAGCCTCGGGACAGGGGCACACAATGAGCAGTTCTTC; CDR3 protein: CASSLGTGAHNEQFF
clone size: -; J gene: TRBJ2-5; D gene: TRBD1; V gene: TRBV19; CDR3 DNA: TGTGCCAGTAGTGTTACAGGGGCTGGATACCAAGAGACCCAGTACTTC; CDR3 protein: CASSVTGAGYQETQYF
clone size: -; J gene: TRBJ2-1; D gene: -; V gene: TRBV4-3; CDR3 DNA: TGCGCCAGCAGCCAAGATCCGGGCTCCTACAATGAGCAGTTCTTC; CDR3 protein: CASSQDPGSYNEQFF
clone size: -; J gene: TRBJ1-6; D gene: -; V gene: TRBV5-6; CDR3 DNA: TGTGCCAGCAGCTTGGCAGGTGGAAATTCACCCCTCCACTTT; CDR3 protein: CASSLAGGNSPLHF
clone size: -; J gene: TRBJ2-7; D gene: -; V gene: TRBV19; CDR3 DNA: TGTGCCAGCCGACACGGCTACGAGCAGTACTTC; CDR3 protein: CASRHGYEQYF
clone size: -; J gene: TRBJ1-2; D gene: TRBD1; V gene: TRBV5-1; CDR3 DNA: TGCGCCAGCAGCTGGACAGACAGGGCGGGCGGCTACACCTTC; CDR3 protein: CASSWTDRAGGYTF
clone size: -; J gene: TRBJ1-5; D gene: -; V gene: TRBV18; CDR3 DNA: TGTGCCAGCTCGGGGAGAGAGAGCAATCAGCCCCAGCATTTT; CDR3 protein: CASSGRESNQPQHF
clone size: -; J gene: TRBJ1-2; D gene: -; V gene: TRBV7-9; CDR3 DNA: TGTGCCAGCACCACAGGGTGGGACTATGGCTACACCTTC; CDR3 protein: CASTTGWDYGYTF
clone size: -; J gene: TRBJ1-5; D gene: -; V gene: TRBV30; CDR3 DNA: TGTGCCTGGAGCGGACACTTTAATCAGCCCCAGCATTTT; CDR3 protein: CAWSGHFNQPQHF
clone size: -; J gene: TRBJ2-1; D gene: TRBD2; V gene: TRBV12-5; CDR3 DNA: TGTGCTAGTGGTTTGGATACGTTCCTAGCGGGGGGGCAAAATGAGCAGTTCTTC; CDR3 protein: CASGLDTFLAGGQNEQFF
clone size: -; J gene: TRBJ1-1; D gene: -; V gene: TRBV11-2; CDR3 DNA: TGTGCCAGCAGCTTTTATTCAGTCGCTGAAGCTTTCTTT; CDR3 protein: CASSFYSVAEAFF